This T cell receptor beta chain is drawn from a study of cytomegalovirus exposure and HLA in healthy donors. Study as a whole: Earlier findings included approximately 120 million unique TCR beta sequences obtained from about 180 million T cells. General study findings and limits: Indistinguishable V segments, including TRBV6-2 and TRBV6-3, were excluded. The study put around 180 TCR beta chains on its list as cytomegalovirus-associated. The classifier reportedly diagnosed cytomegalovirus status with high specificity and sensitivity.

With 5 bases clipped from V and 5 bases from J, the junction kept 4 bases outside the gene matches. Germline V lookup: CDR1 SGHRS, CDR2 YFSETQ. The CDR3 is made up of 14 amino acids. Primers for the PCR totalled 60 Vbeta and 13 Jbeta. Profiling relied on immunoSEQ multiplex PCR, and the TCRdb table lists in-frame clones only, not all of them. Counted here are roughly 86,000 clones, around three fifths occurring once; the ten biggest clones make up around 4.2%. With regard to this clone: What it binds is not known.

This TCR came from a man aged 25 to 45 in good health and CMV-seronegative. The sample comprised PBMCs. This chain uses TRBV5-1 with TRBJ2-2; TRBD1 matches at 9 bases. For the CDR3, the DNA is TGCGCCAGCAGGAAGGACAGGGGAACCGGGGAGCTGTTTTTT. Encoded protein: CASRKDRGTGELFF.